This T cell receptor beta chain was recorded in a study of T cell responses to AZD1222 COVID-19 vaccine. The V and J ends lost 6 bases and 2 bases, in that order; junction bases with no gene match: 9. Looked up from germline, CDR1 is SQVTM and CDR2 is ANQGSEA. The CDR3 is 15 residues long. Sequencing used immunoSEQ multiplex PCR; TCRdb keeps in-frame clones, though not all of them. The sample has about 110,000 clones; about 90% are singletons. The clonotype comes from an adult who received the AZD1222 COVID-19 vaccine. The chain links TRBV29-1 to TRBJ2-1, with TRBD1 matching 8 bases. This sample comprised peripheral blood, obtained 28 days after the second AZD1222 dose. CDR3 sequence (DNA): TGCAGCGTAGATCAGGGGGCGAAAGCCTACAATGAGCAGTTCTTC. Amino acids: CSVDQGAKAYNEQFF.